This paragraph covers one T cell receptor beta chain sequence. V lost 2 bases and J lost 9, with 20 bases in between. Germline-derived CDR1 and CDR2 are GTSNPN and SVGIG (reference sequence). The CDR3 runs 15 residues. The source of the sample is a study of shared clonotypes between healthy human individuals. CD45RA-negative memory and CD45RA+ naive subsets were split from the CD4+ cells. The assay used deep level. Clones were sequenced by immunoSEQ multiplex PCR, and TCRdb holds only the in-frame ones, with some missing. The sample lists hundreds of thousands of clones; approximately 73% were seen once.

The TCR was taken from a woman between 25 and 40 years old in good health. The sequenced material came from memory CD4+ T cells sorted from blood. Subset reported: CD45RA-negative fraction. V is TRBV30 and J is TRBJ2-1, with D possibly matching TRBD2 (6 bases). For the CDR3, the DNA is TGTGCCTGGAGTCCGCGACTAGGATGGTGTGCTGAGCAGTTCTTC. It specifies CAWSPRLGWCAEQFF.